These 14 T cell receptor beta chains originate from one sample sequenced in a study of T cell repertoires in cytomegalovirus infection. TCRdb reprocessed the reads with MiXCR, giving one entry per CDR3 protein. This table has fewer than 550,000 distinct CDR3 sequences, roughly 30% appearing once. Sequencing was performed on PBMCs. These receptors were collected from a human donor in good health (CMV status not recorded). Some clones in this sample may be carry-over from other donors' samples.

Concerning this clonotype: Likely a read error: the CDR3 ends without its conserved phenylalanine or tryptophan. Here the CDR3 DNA reads TGTGCCAGCCGTCGGGGGGGCCCTGGGGCCAACGTCCTGACTTAC. Translation: CASRRGGPGANVLTY. The chain couples TRBV12-3 or TRBV12-4 to TRBJ2-6; 8 nucleotides align to TRBD2. The trim removed 8 bases at V and 2 bases at J, leaving 5 bases unmatched. This CDR3 contains 15 residues.

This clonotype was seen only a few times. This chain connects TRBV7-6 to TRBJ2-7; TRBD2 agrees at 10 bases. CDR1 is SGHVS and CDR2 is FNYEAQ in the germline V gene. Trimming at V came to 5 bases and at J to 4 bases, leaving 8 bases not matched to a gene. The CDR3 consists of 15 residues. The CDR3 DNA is TGTGCCAGCAGCCCAGCCAGCGGGGGGGCGTACGAGCAGTACTTC. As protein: CASSPASGGAYEQYF.

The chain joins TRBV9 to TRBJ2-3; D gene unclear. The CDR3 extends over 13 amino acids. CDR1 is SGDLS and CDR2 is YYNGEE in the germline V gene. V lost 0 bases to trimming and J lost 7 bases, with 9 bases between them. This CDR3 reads CASSVATYHTQYF. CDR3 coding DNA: TGTGCCAGCAGCGTAGCTACGTATCATACGCAGTATTTT.

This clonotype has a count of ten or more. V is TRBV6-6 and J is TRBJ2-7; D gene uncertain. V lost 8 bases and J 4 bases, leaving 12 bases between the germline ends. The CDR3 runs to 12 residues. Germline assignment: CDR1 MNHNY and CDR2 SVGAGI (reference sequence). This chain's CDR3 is CASASNKYEQYF. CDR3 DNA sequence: TGTGCCAGCGCCTCGAACAAGTACGAGCAGTACTTC.

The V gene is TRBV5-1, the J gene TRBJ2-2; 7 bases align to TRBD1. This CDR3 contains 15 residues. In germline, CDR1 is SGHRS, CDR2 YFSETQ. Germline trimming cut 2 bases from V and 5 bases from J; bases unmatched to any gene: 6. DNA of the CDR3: TGCGCCAGCAGCTTCGACAGGGAAGGGACCGGGGAGCTGTTTTTT. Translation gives CASSFDREGTGELFF.

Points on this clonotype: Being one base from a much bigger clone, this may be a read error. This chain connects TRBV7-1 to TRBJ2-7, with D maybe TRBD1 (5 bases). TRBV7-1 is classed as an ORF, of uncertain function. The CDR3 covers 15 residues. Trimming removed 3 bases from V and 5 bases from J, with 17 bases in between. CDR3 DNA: TGTGCCAGCAGCTCCGAGGACCAGGGTTTCCACGAGCAGTACTTC. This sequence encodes CASSSEDQGFHEQYF.

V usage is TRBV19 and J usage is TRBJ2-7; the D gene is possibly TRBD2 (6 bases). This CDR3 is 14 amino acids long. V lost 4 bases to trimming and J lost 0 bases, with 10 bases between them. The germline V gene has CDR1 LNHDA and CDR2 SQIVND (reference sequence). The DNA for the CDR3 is TGTGCCAGTAGTAGCGGGGCCGGCTCCTACGAGCAGTACTTC. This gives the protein CASSSGAGSYEQYF.

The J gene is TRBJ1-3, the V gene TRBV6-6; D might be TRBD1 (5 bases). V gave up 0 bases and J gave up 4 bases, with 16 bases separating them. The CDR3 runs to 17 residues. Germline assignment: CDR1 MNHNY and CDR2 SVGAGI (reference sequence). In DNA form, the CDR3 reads TGTGCCAGCAGTTACTCTAGCAGAAGGGACGCAGGAAACACCATATATTTT. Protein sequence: CASSYSSRRDAGNTIYF.

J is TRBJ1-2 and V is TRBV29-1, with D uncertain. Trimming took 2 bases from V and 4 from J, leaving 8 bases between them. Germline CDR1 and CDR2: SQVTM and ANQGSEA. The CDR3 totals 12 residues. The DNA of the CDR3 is TGCAGCGTTGAACGAGGGAGCTATGGCTACACCTTC. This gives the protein CSVERGSYGYTF.

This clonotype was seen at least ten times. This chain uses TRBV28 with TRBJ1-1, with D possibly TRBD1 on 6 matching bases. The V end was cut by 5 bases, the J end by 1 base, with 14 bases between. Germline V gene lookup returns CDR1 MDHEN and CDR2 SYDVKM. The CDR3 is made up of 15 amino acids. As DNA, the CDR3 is TGTGCCAGCAGTCCATACAGGGCGGGGAACACTGAAGCTTTCTTT. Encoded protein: CASSPYRAGNTEAFF.

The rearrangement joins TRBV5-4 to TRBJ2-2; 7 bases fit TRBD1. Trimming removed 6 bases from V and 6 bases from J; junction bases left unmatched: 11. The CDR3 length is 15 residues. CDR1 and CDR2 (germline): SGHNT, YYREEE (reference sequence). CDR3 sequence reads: CASTPTGLNAGELFF. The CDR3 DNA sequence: TGTGCCAGCACCCCGACAGGGCTAAACGCCGGGGAGCTGTTTTTT. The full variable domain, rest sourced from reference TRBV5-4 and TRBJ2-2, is ETGVTQSPTHLIKTRGQQVTLRCSSQSGHNTVSWYQQALGQGPQFIFQYYREEENGRGNFPPRFSGLQFPNYSSELNVNALELDDSALYLCASTPTGLNAGELFFGEGSRLTVL.

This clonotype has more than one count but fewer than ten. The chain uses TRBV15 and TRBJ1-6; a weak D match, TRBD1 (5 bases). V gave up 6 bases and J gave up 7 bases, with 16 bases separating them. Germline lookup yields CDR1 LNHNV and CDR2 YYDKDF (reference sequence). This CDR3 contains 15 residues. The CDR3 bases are TGTGCCACCAGTACCGCTCGGGGGGGGAATTCACCCCTCCACTTT. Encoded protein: CATSTARGGNSPLHF. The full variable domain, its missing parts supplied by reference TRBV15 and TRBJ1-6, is DAMVIQNPRYQVTQFGKPVTLSCSQTLNHNVMYWYQQKSSQAPKLLFHYYDKDFNNEADTPDNFQSRRPNTSFCFLDIRSPGLGDTAMYLCATSTARGGNSPLHFGNGTRLTVT.

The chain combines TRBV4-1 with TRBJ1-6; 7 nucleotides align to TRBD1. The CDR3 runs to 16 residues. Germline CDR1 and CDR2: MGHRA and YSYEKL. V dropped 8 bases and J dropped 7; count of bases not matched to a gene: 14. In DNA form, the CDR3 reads TGCGCCAGCCTCGAGTCTCCGGGACAGAAAAATTCACCCCTCCACTTT. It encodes CASLESPGQKNSPLHF.

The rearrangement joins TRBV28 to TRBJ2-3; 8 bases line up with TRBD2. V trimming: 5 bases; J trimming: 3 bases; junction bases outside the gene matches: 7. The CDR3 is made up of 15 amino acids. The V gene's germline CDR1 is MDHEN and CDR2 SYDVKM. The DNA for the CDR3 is TGTGCCAGCAGTGCCCGGGGGGGCGGGACAGATACGCAGTATTTT. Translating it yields CASSARGGGTDTQYF.